This T cell receptor (beta chain) stems from a study of blood T cell repertoires in COVID-19. Study context: Sites in the United States, Italy and Spain provided acute and convalescent COVID-19 samples. T cells, B-cell-depleted T cells, or PBMCs provided the cDNA or gDNA that served as material.

How the authors handled the data: Estimates of nucleated cell counts were drawn from the amplification of reference gene primers. Repertoires were generated with immunoSEQ multiplex PCR, while TCRdb's copy carries only in-frame clones and drops some. V, J and clone size reflect that table, while D and trimming were determined from the DNA. The sample has 95,000 to 150,000 clones, about 74% seen once. Germline V gene data show CDR1 as SGHRS and CDR2 as YFSETQ. V lost 4 bases and J lost 2; bases outside the gene matches: 12. The CDR3 covers 18 residues. The sequenced sample was peripheral blood. The sequence came from a man in his 60s with acute or convalescent COVID-19. The gene calls are TRBV5-1 and TRBJ2-5; TRBD2 matches 12 bases. The CDR3 reads CASSGGPLAGGPQETQYF. The CDR3 DNA reads TGCGCCAGCAGCGGGGGCCCCCTAGCGGGGGGGCCTCAAGAGACCCAGTACTTC.